The subject of this entry is one TCR beta chain. As yet, its antigen is unknown. Distinct nucleotide sequences in the sample also encode this CDR3. CDR3 size: 13 residues. The germline gives CDR1 SGHRS, CDR2 YFSETQ. V lost 0 bases and J 3 bases, leaving 6 bases between the germline ends. The record originates from a study of shared clonotypes between healthy human individuals. There were no recent acute infections or vaccinations among the donors, who were healthy HIV-negative adults. Donors, without exception, were Caucasian adults residing in Nashville, Tennessee. Per sorted-subset replicate PCR, input was 200 to 250 ng DNA, representing tens of thousands of T cell genomes. TCRdb keeps only in-frame clones here, not all; method: immunoSEQ multiplex PCR. The table lists roughly 2.4 million clones, about 94% of them singletons. Findings of the study overall: The represented genetic and exposure-history diversity was limited by the small number of donors.

This sequence was found in a man younger than 35 in good health. The chain employs TRBV5-1 and TRBJ2-5; D might be TRBD2 (5 bases). Source material: naive CD4+ T cells sorted from blood. Subset: CD45RA+ positively selected. The CDR3 reads CASSLVGKETQYF. Written as DNA, the CDR3 is TGCGCCAGCAGCTTGGTCGGGAAAGAGACCCAGTACTTC.